A selection of T cell receptor beta chains follows, all from one sample in a study of shared clonotypes between healthy human individuals. Assay used: immunoSEQ multiplex PCR; TCRdb lists only in-frame clones, some missing. The table has 400,000 to 500,000 clones, over 60% seen once. Source material: PBMCs. These TCRs come from a woman aged 40 to 49 in good health. Some clones in this sample may be carry-over from other donors' samples. Each CDR3 is given with its conserved first and last residue. A D gene is named only where the DNA matches it firmly.

TRBV10-2	TRBJ2-1	TRBD2	CATWDYSYNEQFF
TRBV5-1	TRBJ1-1	NA	CASSLNSGDGGTEAFF
TRBV27	TRBJ1-1	TRBD1	CASSWDRVAEAFF
TRBV7-2	TRBJ1-4	TRBD1	CASSQGVGQGVEKLFF
TRBV5-1	TRBJ2-2	NA	CASSFGQSNTGELFF
TRBV9	TRBJ2-1	TRBD2	CASSVEGSGSYNEQFF
TRBV27	TRBJ2-7	NA	CASSLERAFTYEQYF
TRBV5-6	NA	NA	CASSFGAYEQYF
TRBV30	TRBJ2-7	NA	CAWSVLQPYEQYF
TRBV6-4	TRBJ2-1	NA	CASSLAHSYNEQFF
TRBV18	TRBJ2-3	TRBD2	CASSPWTSGNTDTQYF
TRBV5-6	TRBJ2-2	NA	CASSLVLGTGELFF
TRBV5-1	NA	NA	CASSLGTGVGYEQYF
TRBV5-1	TRBJ1-4	TRBD1	CASSSGTGDEKLFF
TRBV9	TRBJ2-4	NA	CASSPPGGQNIQYF
TRBV4-1	TRBJ1-2	TRBD1	CASSQGAGGYGYTF
TRBV2	TRBJ2-7	NA	CASSDAGESYEQYF
TRBV11-2	TRBJ2-2	NA	CASSFRLEDTGELFF
TRBV7-8	TRBJ2-7	NA	CASSLGSTGPYEQYF
TRBV2	TRBJ2-5	NA	CASRSLRETQYF
TRBV2	TRBJ2-7	TRBD1	CASSPGTESYEQYF
TRBV5-1	TRBJ2-7	NA	CASREPGVYEQYF
TRBV6-6	TRBJ2-2	NA	CASSYSPRGNTGELFF
TRBV2	TRBJ1-5	NA	CASSEQASNRPQHF
TRBV30	TRBJ2-2	NA	CAWSPYGELFF
TRBV9	TRBJ1-4	NA	CASSVGEANNEKLFF
TRBV6-6	TRBJ2-2	NA	CASSYSEGTGELFF
TRBV2	TRBJ2-7	NA	CASSERDRGSYEQYF
TRBV27	TRBJ2-1	NA	CASSLSIGLYNEQFF
TRBV19	TRBJ1-2	TRBD1	CASRQGAGNYGYTF
TRBV9	TRBJ1-3	TRBD1	CASSVGQHSGNTIYF
TRBV19	TRBJ2-1	NA	CASSNRARNEQFF
TRBV6-5	TRBJ1-2	NA	CASSAPGHYGYTF
TRBV6-5	TRBJ1-2	TRBD1	CASSYSFATGGGGYTF
TRBV19	TRBJ2-7	NA	CASGKQGKDEQYF
TRBV5-6	TRBJ2-7	TRBD2	CASSWGLAVPYEQYF
TRBV11-2	TRBJ2-7	TRBD1	CASSPAWDRVTYEQYF
TRBV10-1	TRBJ2-2	NA	CATSPYTGELFF
TRBV5-1	TRBJ2-3	NA	CASSPPWGDTQYF
TRBV20-1	TRBJ2-3	NA	CSASSGTQRYF
TRBV11-2	TRBJ2-2	NA	CASSPGHRGGRTGELFF
TRBV5-1	TRBJ2-3	NA	CASSLDNGLTDTQYF
TRBV30	TRBJ1-2	TRBD1	CAWSSPSRGSNYGYTF
TRBV2	TRBJ2-5	NA	CASSARQSQETQYF
TRBV7-9	TRBJ1-1	TRBD1	CASSTTGGFTNTEAFF
TRBV19	TRBJ2-7	NA	CASSIQVSSGEQYF
TRBV4-2	TRBJ1-2	NA	CASSSLQDYGYTF
TRBV7-2	TRBJ2-1	TRBD2	CASSARTSGREFF
TRBV25-1	TRBJ2-1	NA	CASSEKDLLNYNEQFF
TRBV1	TRBJ2-2	NA	CTSSQPLPTSGETGELFF
TRBV2	TRBJ2-3	NA	CASGSTSFADTQYF
TRBV6-1	TRBJ2-7	NA	CASSREAGPYEQYF
TRBV5-1	TRBJ2-5	TRBD1	CASSSFTGGREETQYF
TRBV5-1	TRBJ2-1	NA	CASSLEPNSYNEQFF